The text below deals with one T cell receptor (beta chain). Its antigen is still unknown. No clone much larger than this one lies a single base away; base qualities are absent. Library creation used the immunoSEQ multiplex PCR assay. A mixture of 60 forward primers for TCR Vbeta segments and 13 reverse primers for TCR Jbeta segments was used in the multiplex PCR. The CDR3 region of rearranged TCR beta genes was amplified from genomic DNA with a multiplex PCR assay. The amplified TCR beta libraries were sequenced on the Illumina HiSeq System as 87-base-pair reads. Under the source paper's analysis protocol: A later analysis counted tens of millions of unique TCR beta chains across the 550 to 750 repertoires, and 9.5 million to 11 million of these chains were shared by at least two donors. A nearest-neighbor algorithm error-corrected the raw reads and collapsed the reads into unique sequences, merging closely related sequences to remove PCR and sequencing errors. Alignment of CDR3 sequences to IMGT reference sequences was used to assign V, D and J gene segments. For a sequence to be retained, a match of at least six nucleotides was required to both a V gene segment and a J gene segment. Rearrangements were called productive when the CDR3 lacked stop codons and stayed in frame with V and J; all others were non-productive. Following IMGT convention, CDR3 was defined as the stretch from the second conserved V-encoded cysteine to the conserved J-encoded phenylalanine. In an earlier analysis of around 640 of the donors, sequences lacking an unambiguous match to a single V gene segment were excluded. In an earlier analysis of about 590 of the donors, a V segment was called functional when productive rearrangements were above 56.7%, and segregating when the standard deviation between donors exceeded 5%. A statistical classification framework was developed to diagnose cytomegalovirus status using the catalog of TCR beta chain sequences. V and J gene assignment, in a later analysis, came from comparing TCR nucleotide sequences with IMGT/GENE-DB human TR gene sequences. In a later analysis, CDR3 sequences and most-parsimonious VDJ recombination scenarios were assigned using the TCRdist pipeline. In a later analysis, every TCR beta chain was defined by the combination of its CDR3 amino acid sequence and its V-gene family, and reads without a unique V-gene family were dropped. As a way to deal with suspected cross-contamination and a sequencing artifact, a later analysis dropped 450 to 600 nucleotide sequences that were highly shared and had low generation probability. A later analysis calculated a clonal expansion index for each public chain from normalized within-repertoire ranks of inferred template counts. In a later analysis, generation probabilities were computed with a VDJ recombination model fitted to out-of-frame rearrangements, and the resulting probabilities were checked against IGoR. In a later analysis, TCR-TCR, TCR-HLA and TCR-CMV co-occurrence was scored with hypergeometric tests, and a repertoire-size bias correction was applied to TCR pairs. A later analysis estimated false discovery rates by permuting HLA or CMV assignments 20 times. In a later analysis, co-occurring TCRs were grouped using DBSCAN, and TCRdist sequence similarity was added for clustering within HLA-allele-positive subsets. Repertoires with fewer than 30,000 or more than 120,000 public chains were left out of co-occurrence clustering, as were about 5 repertoires with anomalous nucleotide sharing. What TCRdb holds here is the immuneACCESS table cut down to in-frame rearrangements. Part of the clones is not present; checked against another copy, under half of the missing clones reflect an unresolved V gene, and the others are unexplained. The V and J calls and clone size are taken from that table; D and trimming were inferred from the DNA. In all, the sample holds approximately 150,000 clones, and 78% of those were seen once. About 6.8% of the sample is held by the ten biggest clonotypes.

The CDR3 runs 15 residues from the cysteine to the phenylalanine. Left in the record is the CDR3 DNA by itself, 45 bases read in frame from the first base. Per the germline V gene, SGDLS is the CDR1 and YYNGEE is the CDR2. V is cut back by 2 bases and J by 4 bases, with 1 base in the junction unmatched. These data belong to a study of cytomegalovirus exposure and HLA in healthy donors (TCRdb year 2017). With respect to the entire study: In an earlier analysis of roughly 500 of the donors, 276 Gb of sequence data and 117 million unique TCR beta sequences from 180 million or so T cells were reported. Around 320 gigabases of sequencing data and around 87 million unique TCR sequences were included in an early release covering 500 to 750 HLA-typed donors. Among the roughly 410 genotyped donors, 75% to 90% belonged to the genetic ancestry cluster associated with self-reported Caucasian donors. The study was designed to test whether signatures of past pathogen exposure could be identified by cataloging public T cell receptors. The T cell repertoires of 666 subjects were profiled by immunosequencing and related to cytomegalovirus serostatus. Along with the approximately 700-subject first cohort, a separate validation cohort of over 90 different subjects was used. To predict cytomegalovirus infection status, the study brought together high-throughput TCR immunosequencing, statistical association of individual TCRs with disease status, and machine learning. A later analysis re-examined previously published TCR beta repertoires from several hundred donors and added high-resolution HLA genotyping to investigate patterns of TCR occurrence. Rather than drawing on any new phenotypic data, the later analysis identified candidate immune exposures from TCR beta sequences and the way those sequences occurred across donors. To decide whether each TCR beta V gene segment behaved as functional or pseudogenic, an earlier analysis of some 600 of the donors relied on high-throughput TCR beta sequencing. Alongside the repertoire data, information on donor age, sex, ethnicity and CMV serostatus was compiled. In a later genetic analysis, genome-wide SNP genotypes for about three fifths of the 666 donors were used, and that subset was treated as a discovery cohort. Every repertoire in the discovery cohort had been generated on one and the same sequencing platform. Class I and class II HLA loci were covered by the typing at four-digit resolution. The number of donors typed differed by locus, with about 629-640 for A, B, C, DRB1 and DQB1, more than 500 for DQA1, nearly 610 for DPA1, and about 450 for DPB1. Because of strong linkage in the cohort, roughly five DR-DQ haplotypes were treated as single units for association and clustering. Among a few hundred genotyped donors of the cohort, an average of approximately 240,000 unique TCR beta nucleotide sequences were sequenced per donor, roughly 20% of them non-productive.

The cohort was made up of 666 healthy bone marrow donors. All cohort members were sampled while nominally healthy, although unrecorded immune exposures were likely present. The donor tested CMV seropositive and was one of the 289 seropositive cohort members. Every donor gave a peripheral blood sample, and the peripheral blood mononuclear cells from that sample were used for TCR beta sequencing. Genomic DNA extraction from the blood cell samples was performed with the Qiagen DNeasy Blood Extraction Kit. Findings and caveats that apply to the study as a whole: Linkage disequilibrium might explain the correlated functional status among segregating V segments, but an unknown experimental factor could not be ruled out. Because counts were too low, some 17 rarely observed V segments, including chromosome 9 orphons, were left out of the earlier analysis of a few hundred of the donors. According to a later analysis, TCR association rates differed among HLA loci, with DRB1 alleles showing the most associated TCRs and HLA-C alleles showing the fewest. Immune exposure information for the cohort was limited to CMV serostatus. The study listed 150 to 200 TCR beta chains as associated with cytomegalovirus. In a later analysis, HLA-associated TCR beta chains were found to be more clonally expanded and to have lower generation probabilities than equally common non-associated chains. In both the original and validation cohorts, the classifier was reported to diagnose cytomegalovirus status with high specificity and sensitivity. A further reported finding was that TCR beta sequences accurately predicted the HLA-A and HLA-B alleles for most subjects in the first cohort. This cohort had only TCR beta chains sequenced, and the lack of alpha or paired-chain data limited which features could be detected. When HLA alleles, especially DR and DQ, strongly co-occurred, attributing TCR associations to individual alleles was difficult. HLA typing was unavailable for some donors at each locus, so association tests used only the typed subset. The presence/absence analyses assumed that sequencing depth was roughly uniform across donors, and that assumption may not be true. The sequencing pipeline was judged likely to have produced a cluster of highly shared sequence variants as a technical artifact. Specific HLA alleles were associated with 16,951 TCR beta sequences at a false discovery rate of 0.05 in a later analysis. According to a later analysis, parvovirus B19, influenza, CMV and Epstein-Barr virus appeared linked to several top co-occurrence clusters. A later analysis found that most CMV-associated TCR beta chains appeared HLA-restricted, with HLA associations seemingly driven largely by CMV exposure. Across donors, most TCR sequences were observed very rarely, whereas some public TCRs were present in many individuals. V-gene and J-gene trimming of TCR beta chains was associated with a missense DCLRE1C variant in a later genetic analysis, and the association was replicated in an independent cohort. Because the 87-base-pair reads could not distinguish some IMGT-functional V segments, including TRBV6-2 and TRBV6-3, those segments were excluded. According to the authors, the approach could potentially be generalized to other disease states and immunological phenotypes. According to a later genetic analysis, donors in an Asian-associated ancestry cluster had fewer N-insertions in productive TCRs than the approximately 650-donor mean. Three of the identified cytomegalovirus-associated TCR beta chains were confirmed in vitro to be specific for cytomegalovirus antigens. In an earlier analysis of 587 of the donors, most TCR beta V segments appeared in productive rearrangements about 87% or about 30% of the time, broadly matching IMGT annotations.

The sequence came from a woman in her thirties or forties in good health and CMV-seropositive. Sequenced: PBMCs. The rearranged segments are TRBV9 and TRBJ2-2; 11 of the junction bases match TRBD2. The DNA sequence reads TGTGCCAGCAGCGTTAGCGGGAGGGTCACCGGGGAGCTGTTTTTT. This sequence encodes CASSVSGRVTGELFF.